These 5 T cell receptor beta chains originate from one sample sequenced in a study of vaccination and CD4 T cells after COVID-19 (dated by TCRdb to 2021 to 2024). Libraries were built with PCR. Sequencing instrument: Illumina iSeq 100. DNA from cultured CD4+ T cells was subjected to TCR sequencing with the Oncomine TCR Beta short-read assay at the Johns Hopkins FTIC core. Using fastp at Q25 and MiXCR, TCRdb reprocessed the public reads and kept productive beta chains. Entries that share a CDR3 protein sequence are merged under the most common genes and DNA. Within this sample are around 20,000 distinct CDR3 sequences, with 60% to 75% of them counted one time only. The leading ten clones occupy approximately 8.6% of the sample. The label giving this sample's treatment or condition can be read as: roughly 11-day PBMC culture with coronavirus spike peptide pools or control peptides (ViraFEST assay).

Antigens for these TCRs are unknown. The source material was CD4+ T cells from blood, cultured in vitro. The receptors derive from a human donor who had recovered from COVID-19.

V and J are TRBV7-9 and TRBJ1-2, with D perhaps TRBD1 (6 bases). CDR1 and CDR2 from the germline V gene are SEHNR and FQNEAQ (reference sequence). The CDR3 runs to 11 residues. The V end was cut by 5 bases, the J end by 8 bases, with 9 bases between. The CDR3 DNA is TGTGCCAGCAGCCCAGGGGTGGGCTACACCTTC. It encodes CASSPGVGYTF.

Comment on this clonotype: An end of the junction does not agree with germline; a read error may underlie this. The chain joins TRBV2 to TRBJ1-1, with D possibly matching TRBD1 (5 bases). CDR1 is SNHLY and CDR2 is FYNNEI in the germline V gene. This CDR3 contains 15 residues. DNA for the CDR3: TGTGCCAGCAGGGAAGCGGGGCGCCGTTACACTGAAGCTTTCTTT. Its translation is CASREAGRRYTEAFF.

The chain is built from TRBV25-1 and TRBJ1-5, with a tentative D call TRBD1 (5 bases). CDR3 length: 16 amino acids. Per the germline V gene, CDR1 is MGHDK and CDR2 is SYGVNS. V dropped 5 bases and J dropped 1 base, with 15 bases sitting between them. In DNA, the CDR3 is TGTGCCAGCAGTCCCCCCCAGGGAGGCAGCAATCAGCCCCAGCATTTT. It codes for CASSPPQGGSNQPQHF.

The chain has TRBV20-1 and TRBJ2-5; the match to TRBD2 covers 9 bases. Germline CDR1 DFQATT, CDR2 SNEGSKA (reference sequence). J lost 5 bases, V lost 6 bases, and 7 bases had no gene match. This CDR3 spans 13 amino acids. The CDR3 reads CSAHGGRGETQYF. The DNA for the CDR3 is TGCAGTGCCCACGGCGGGAGGGGGGAGACCCAGTACTTC.

This clonotype was found a few times. The chain has TRBV7-2 and TRBJ2-5, with TRBD1 matching over 8 bases. The CDR3 has 13 amino acids. Germline loops: CDR1 SGHTA, CDR2 FQGNSA. The J segment lost 5 bases and the V segment lost 4 bases, leaving 3 bases of the junction unmatched. As DNA, the CDR3 is TGTGCCAGCAGCTCCGGACAGGGTGAGACCCAGTACTTC. The encoded protein is CASSSGQGETQYF.